This TCR beta chain was obtained from a study of PD-1 blockade in mismatch repair-deficient tumors (dated by TCRdb to 2016 to 2017). General notes on the study: Between September 2013 and 2016, the trial enrolled 86 consecutive patients with approximately twelve mismatch repair-deficient cancer types, every one of whom had been previously treated and was progressing. Tumor-associated T cell clones in the peripheral blood of patients responding to PD-1 blockade were tracked using deep sequencing of TCR CDR3 regions.

The sample's time point label, in plain terms: peripheral blood before pembrolizumab. Mismatch repair deficiency in every enrolled patient was established by polymerase chain reaction or immunohistochemistry. TCR sequencing was carried out for a few patients who responded to pembrolizumab therapy. Pembrolizumab PD-1 blockade was prospectively tested in advanced mismatch repair-deficient cancers, regardless of tissue of origin, in the phase II trial. Peripheral blood T cell samples were serially collected before and at multiple times after PD-1 blockade was started. Blood sampling times were reported as weeks after the first pembrolizumab dose. Library generation was performed with the immunoSEQ multiplex PCR assay. Entries here come from immuneACCESS through TCRdb and include only in-frame sequences with V and J called. Some clones fail to appear in such tables; in the studies checked, an unresolved V gene covers under half of the shortfall, and the cause of the remainder is unknown. A total of around 49,000 clones appear in this sample, around three quarters of them only once. Clones ranked in the top ten supply approximately 3.5% of the sample.

The paper's findings and limits, for the study overall: Clones residing in the tumor, which were often undetectable in blood before treatment, expanded quickly after pembrolizumab and then contracted, generally before radiologic responses.

As a fraction of the sample, this clone is medium-sized (0.01 to 0.1%). Its antigen is still unknown. The input lacks base qualities; no much larger clone sits a single base away. Other DNA sequences of this sample code for an identical CDR3. The CDR1 and CDR2 encoded by the germline V gene are SGHDN and FVKESK. From its cysteine to its phenylalanine, the CDR3 spans 15 amino acids. Only CDR3 DNA remains: 45 bases, in frame from the first base. Relative to germline, V is 3 bases shorter and J is 0 bases shorter, with 10 bases between their ends. The chain employs TRBV14 and TRBJ2-3; D gene: possibly TRBD2, on 6 matching bases. The receptor's source is an adult with mismatch repair-deficient cancer. Sequenced here: PBMCs, sampled before pembrolizumab treatment. CDR3 loop: CASSQQLASTDTQYF. The sequenced DNA is TGTGCCAGCAGCCAGCAACTAGCCAGCACAGATACGCAGTATTTT. The variable domain in full, with residues beyond the CDR3 obtained from the reference TRBV14 and TRBJ2-3 genes, is EAGVTQFPSHSVIEKGQTVTLRCDPISGHDNLYWYRRVMGKEIKFLLHFVKESKQDESGMPNNRFLAERTGGTYSTLKVQPAELEDSGVYFCASSQQLASTDTQYFGPGTRLTVL.